This is a list of T cell receptor beta chains from one sample in a study of somatic mutations in cytotoxic T cells in rheumatoid arthritis. Method: immunoSEQ multiplex PCR; TCRdb's copy keeps in-frame clones and lacks some. The sample consists of about 20,000 clones, around 84% of them appearing once. Source material: CD8+ T cells sorted from blood. Receptors originate from a woman aged 45-60 years in good health. Each CDR3 is given with its conserved first and last residue. The D gene is left open where the match is weak. For some rows the clone size is stated as once, few or many, or as a class when expanded; others skip it.

D gene: .; CDR3 length: 19; clone size: .; V gene: TRBV5-1; J gene: TRBJ2-6; CDR3 protein: CASSPGTLVPNSGANVLTF; CDR3 DNA: TGCGCCAGCAGCCCGGGGACATTGGTCCCGAACTCTGGGGCCAACGTCCTGACTTTC
D gene: .; CDR3 length: 16; clone size: .; V gene: TRBV11-2; J gene: TRBJ2-7; CDR3 protein: CASSLGAGQSFYEQYF; CDR3 DNA: TGTGCCAGCAGCTTAGGCGCGGGACAAAGCTTCTACGAGCAGTACTTC
D gene: .; CDR3 length: 12; clone size: once; V gene: TRBV7-2; J gene: TRBJ2-1; CDR3 protein: CASSRGADSGFF; CDR3 DNA: TGTGCCAGCAGCCGGGGGGCGGACTCGGGGTTCTTC
D gene: .; CDR3 length: 13; clone size: once; V gene: TRBV7-9; J gene: TRBJ2-3; CDR3 protein: CASGDTAGEGQYF; CDR3 DNA: TGTGCCTCAGGGGACACTGCAGGGGAAGGGCAGTATTTT
D gene: .; CDR3 length: 15; clone size: .; V gene: TRBV27; J gene: TRBJ1-2; CDR3 protein: CASSDAWDGSYGYTF; CDR3 DNA: TGTGCCAGCAGTGATGCCTGGGACGGCTCCTATGGCTACACCTTC
D gene: TRBD1; CDR3 length: 14; clone size: .; V gene: TRBV6-4; J gene: TRBJ1-1; CDR3 protein: CASSPGQGATEAFF; CDR3 DNA: TGTGCCAGCAGTCCGGGACAGGGGGCCACTGAAGCTTTCTTT
D gene: TRBD1; CDR3 length: 15; clone size: .; V gene: TRBV4-3; J gene: TRBJ2-1; CDR3 protein: CASSADRASYNEQFF; CDR3 DNA: TGCGCCAGCAGCGCGGACAGGGCCTCCTACAATGAGCAGTTCTTC
D gene: .; CDR3 length: 14; clone size: .; V gene: TRBV27; J gene: TRBJ2-7; CDR3 protein: CATRYGSAAYEQYF; CDR3 DNA: TGTGCCACCAGATATGGCTCCGCAGCCTACGAGCAGTACTTC
D gene: TRBD1; CDR3 length: 14; clone size: .; V gene: TRBV5-6; J gene: TRBJ1-1; CDR3 protein: CASSFSQGATEAFF; CDR3 DNA: TGTGCCAGCAGCTTCTCACAGGGGGCCACTGAAGCTTTCTTT
D gene: .; CDR3 length: 13; clone size: .; V gene: TRBV9; J gene: TRBJ1-2; CDR3 protein: CASSPASDSGYTF; CDR3 DNA: TGTGCCAGCAGCCCCGCATCAGACAGTGGCTACACCTTC
D gene: .; CDR3 length: 13; clone size: .; V gene: TRBV6-4; J gene: TRBJ2-2; CDR3 protein: CASSDKATGELFF; CDR3 DNA: TGTGCCAGCAGTGACAAGGCGACCGGGGAGCTGTTTTTT
D gene: TRBD2; CDR3 length: 15; clone size: .; V gene: TRBV6-1; J gene: TRBJ2-1; CDR3 protein: CASTEGLAGRNEQFF; CDR3 DNA: TGTGCCAGCACCGAGGGACTAGCGGGGAGGAATGAGCAGTTCTTC
D gene: .; CDR3 length: 14; clone size: .; V gene: TRBV28; J gene: TRBJ2-5; CDR3 protein: CASSPRRLQETQYF; CDR3 DNA: TGTGCCAGCAGCCCTAGGCGTTTACAAGAGACCCAGTACTTC
D gene: TRBD1; CDR3 length: 14; clone size: .; V gene: TRBV27; J gene: TRBJ2-5; CDR3 protein: CASSYRDRGETQYF; CDR3 DNA: TGTGCCAGCAGTTACCGGGACAGGGGAGAGACCCAGTACTTC
D gene: TRBD1; CDR3 length: 16; clone size: .; V gene: TRBV4-3; J gene: TRBJ2-1; CDR3 protein: CASSQEAGGSYNEQFF; CDR3 DNA: TGCGCCAGCAGCCAAGAGGCAGGGGGCTCCTACAATGAGCAGTTCTTC
D gene: .; CDR3 length: 15; clone size: .; V gene: TRBV5-1; J gene: TRBJ1-1; CDR3 protein: CASSIYRVSNTEAFF; CDR3 DNA: TGCGCCAGCAGCATATACAGGGTATCGAACACTGAAGCTTTCTTT
D gene: TRBD1; CDR3 length: 14; clone size: once; V gene: TRBV6-1; J gene: TRBJ1-1; CDR3 protein: CASSPGQGSTEAFF; CDR3 DNA: TGTGCCAGCAGTCCGGGACAGGGTTCCACTGAAGCTTTCTTT
D gene: .; CDR3 length: 13; clone size: .; V gene: TRBV29-1; J gene: TRBJ2-3; CDR3 protein: CSVPFLPADTQYF; CDR3 DNA: TGCAGCGTTCCATTCCTCCCGGCGGATACGCAGTATTTT
D gene: .; CDR3 length: 10; clone size: .; V gene: TRBV2; J gene: TRBJ2-7; CDR3 protein: CASIEVEQYF; CDR3 DNA: TGTGCCAGCATCGAGGTCGAGCAGTACTTC
D gene: .; CDR3 length: 15; clone size: .; V gene: TRBV4-3; J gene: TRBJ2-7; CDR3 protein: CASSQEYRYPYEQYF; CDR3 DNA: TGCGCCAGCAGCCAAGAGTATCGTTATCCCTACGAGCAGTACTTC
D gene: TRBD1; CDR3 length: 14; clone size: .; V gene: TRBV4-3; J gene: TRBJ2-5; CDR3 protein: CASSHGTGEETQYF; CDR3 DNA: TGCGCCAGCAGCCACGGGACAGGGGAGGAGACCCAGTACTTC
D gene: .; CDR3 length: 15; clone size: .; V gene: TRBV15; J gene: TRBJ1-1; CDR3 protein: CATSPPGTMNTEAFF; CDR3 DNA: TGTGCCACCAGCCCCCCCGGGACGATGAACACTGAAGCTTTCTTT
D gene: .; CDR3 length: 17; clone size: medium-sized; V gene: TRBV9; J gene: TRBJ2-1; CDR3 protein: CASSTQEVTSPYNEQFF; CDR3 DNA: TGTGCCAGCAGCACCCAGGAGGTGACTTCGCCCTACAATGAGCAGTTCTTC
D gene: TRBD1; CDR3 length: 16; clone size: .; V gene: TRBV10-3; J gene: TRBJ2-3; CDR3 protein: CAISPREQGATDTQYF; CDR3 DNA: TGTGCCATCAGCCCCCGGGAACAGGGGGCCACAGATACGCAGTATTTT
D gene: TRBD2; CDR3 length: 16; clone size: .; V gene: TRBV7-9; J gene: TRBJ2-3; CDR3 protein: CASSLPPSGGWDTQYF; CDR3 DNA: TGTGCCAGCAGCTTACCCCCCAGCGGGGGTTGGGATACGCAGTATTTT
D gene: TRBD1; CDR3 length: 16; clone size: .; V gene: TRBV13; J gene: TRBJ2-3; CDR3 protein: CASSLEFRDRGDTQYF; CDR3 DNA: TGTGCCAGCAGCTTAGAGTTTAGGGACAGGGGCGATACGCAGTATTTT
D gene: TRBD1; CDR3 length: 17; clone size: .; V gene: TRBV14; J gene: TRBJ1-3; CDR3 protein: CASSHTDRSFSGNTIYF; CDR3 DNA: TGTGCCAGCAGCCACACGGACAGGTCTTTCTCTGGAAACACCATATATTTT
D gene: TRBD1; CDR3 length: 18; clone size: .; V gene: TRBV10-1; J gene: TRBJ2-5; CDR3 protein: CASSEKGLGQGSQETQYF; CDR3 DNA: TGCGCCAGCAGTGAGAAGGGGTTGGGACAGGGGTCACAAGAGACCCAGTACTTC
D gene: TRBD1; CDR3 length: 15; clone size: .; V gene: TRBV6-5; J gene: TRBJ1-1; CDR3 protein: CASRQGSGRIAEAFF; CDR3 DNA: TGTGCCAGCCGACAGGGGTCGGGGAGAATAGCTGAAGCTTTCTTT
D gene: .; CDR3 length: 16; clone size: .; V gene: TRBV4-1; J gene: TRBJ1-5; CDR3 protein: CASSQEGENTNQPQHF; CDR3 DNA: TGCGCCAGCAGCCAAGAAGGAGAAAACACCAATCAGCCCCAGCATTTT
D gene: TRBD1; CDR3 length: 16; clone size: .; V gene: TRBV7-2; J gene: TRBJ2-1; CDR3 protein: CASSPRPRQGYNEQFF; CDR3 DNA: TGTGCCAGCAGCCCTCGCCCTCGACAGGGCTACAATGAGCAGTTCTTC
D gene: TRBD1; CDR3 length: 16; clone size: once; V gene: TRBV13; J gene: TRBJ1-2; CDR3 protein: CASSFGTASSGYGYTF; CDR3 DNA: TGTGCCAGCAGCTTCGGGACAGCCAGTTCCGGCTATGGCTACACCTTC
D gene: .; CDR3 length: 18; clone size: .; V gene: TRBV5-1; J gene: TRBJ2-2; CDR3 protein: CASSFWTDGSVVAGELFF; CDR3 DNA: TGCGCCAGCAGCTTTTGGACAGACGGGTCGGTGGTTGCCGGGGAGCTGTTTTTT
D gene: TRBD1; CDR3 length: 16; clone size: once; V gene: TRBV7-9; J gene: TRBJ1-3; CDR3 protein: CASSLLVGGPGNTIYF; CDR3 DNA: TGTGCCAGCAGCTTATTGGTAGGGGGCCCTGGAAACACCATATATTTT
D gene: .; CDR3 length: 11; clone size: .; V gene: TRBV29-1; J gene: TRBJ1-1; CDR3 protein: CSVSRDTEAFF; CDR3 DNA: TGCAGCGTTTCCAGGGACACTGAAGCTTTCTTT
D gene: .; CDR3 length: 15; clone size: .; V gene: TRBV7-6; J gene: TRBJ2-2; CDR3 protein: CASSLFRDNTGELFF; CDR3 DNA: TGTGCCAGCAGCTTATTTCGGGACAACACCGGGGAGCTGTTTTTT
D gene: TRBD1; CDR3 length: 14; clone size: .; V gene: TRBV2; J gene: TRBJ1-2; CDR3 protein: CASSAVQGAGGYTF; CDR3 DNA: TGTGCCAGCAGTGCCGTACAGGGGGCTGGTGGCTACACCTTC
D gene: .; CDR3 length: 16; clone size: .; V gene: TRBV4-2; J gene: TRBJ1-4; CDR3 protein: CASSQFYRDINEKLFF; CDR3 DNA: TGTGCCAGCAGCCAGTTTTACCGGGACATAAATGAAAAACTGTTTTTT
D gene: .; CDR3 length: 15; clone size: few; V gene: TRBV15; J gene: TRBJ2-6; CDR3 protein: CATSAGEGSANVLTF; CDR3 DNA: TGTGCCACCAGCGCCGGAGAGGGATCTGCCAACGTCCTGACTTTC
D gene: .; CDR3 length: 12; clone size: few; V gene: TRBV5-4; J gene: TRBJ1-1; CDR3 protein: CASSKENTEAFF; CDR3 DNA: TGTGCCAGCAGCAAGGAGAACACTGAAGCTTTCTTT
D gene: .; CDR3 length: 13; clone size: .; V gene: TRBV6-5; J gene: TRBJ2-2; CDR3 protein: CASSYGTTGELFF; CDR3 DNA: TGTGCCAGCAGTTACGGGACTACCGGGGAGCTGTTTTTT
D gene: .; CDR3 length: 12; clone size: .; V gene: TRBV6-5; J gene: TRBJ2-7; CDR3 protein: CASSPQPHEQYF; CDR3 DNA: TGTGCCAGCAGCCCCCAACCCCACGAGCAGTACTTC
D gene: .; CDR3 length: 14; clone size: .; V gene: TRBV27; J gene: TRBJ1-1; CDR3 protein: CASSLGSMNTEAFF; CDR3 DNA: TGTGCCAGCAGTTTGGGGTCAATGAACACTGAAGCTTTCTTT
D gene: .; CDR3 length: 12; clone size: .; V gene: TRBV2; J gene: TRBJ2-1; CDR3 protein: CASSEGFVEQFF; CDR3 DNA: TGTGCCAGCAGTGAAGGGTTCGTTGAGCAGTTCTTC
D gene: .; CDR3 length: 16; clone size: .; V gene: TRBV4-1; J gene: TRBJ2-5; CDR3 protein: CASSQDRASEQETQYF; CDR3 DNA: TGCGCCAGCAGCCAAGATCGGGCTAGCGAGCAAGAGACCCAGTACTTC
D gene: .; CDR3 length: 14; clone size: .; V gene: TRBV7-2; J gene: TRBJ2-1; CDR3 protein: CASSLGGQINEQFF; CDR3 DNA: TGTGCCAGCAGCTTAGGCGGACAGATCAATGAGCAGTTCTTC
D gene: .; CDR3 length: 14; clone size: .; V gene: TRBV6-5; J gene: TRBJ1-4; CDR3 protein: CASGSGVGYEKLFF; CDR3 DNA: TGTGCCAGCGGCTCAGGAGTAGGGTATGAAAAACTGTTTTTT
D gene: TRBD1; CDR3 length: 18; clone size: .; V gene: TRBV12-5; J gene: TRBJ2-7; CDR3 protein: CASGLTGTGKGGSYEQYF; CDR3 DNA: TGTGCTAGTGGTTTGACCGGGACAGGAAAAGGGGGCTCCTACGAGCAGTACTTC
D gene: TRBD1; CDR3 length: 15; clone size: .; V gene: TRBV15; J gene: TRBJ1-2; CDR3 protein: CATSRSTGGNYGYTF; CDR3 DNA: TGTGCCACCAGCAGATCTACAGGGGGCAACTATGGCTACACCTTC
D gene: TRBD1; CDR3 length: 15; clone size: .; V gene: TRBV28; J gene: TRBJ1-5; CDR3 protein: CASSFFGQGDQPQHF; CDR3 DNA: TGTGCCAGCAGTTTTTTCGGGCAGGGGGACCAGCCCCAGCATTTT
D gene: TRBD1; CDR3 length: 17; clone size: .; V gene: TRBV15; J gene: TRBJ1-1; CDR3 protein: CATSSRTGEGMDTEAFF; CDR3 DNA: TGTGCCACCAGCAGTAGGACAGGGGAGGGTATGGACACTGAAGCTTTCTTT